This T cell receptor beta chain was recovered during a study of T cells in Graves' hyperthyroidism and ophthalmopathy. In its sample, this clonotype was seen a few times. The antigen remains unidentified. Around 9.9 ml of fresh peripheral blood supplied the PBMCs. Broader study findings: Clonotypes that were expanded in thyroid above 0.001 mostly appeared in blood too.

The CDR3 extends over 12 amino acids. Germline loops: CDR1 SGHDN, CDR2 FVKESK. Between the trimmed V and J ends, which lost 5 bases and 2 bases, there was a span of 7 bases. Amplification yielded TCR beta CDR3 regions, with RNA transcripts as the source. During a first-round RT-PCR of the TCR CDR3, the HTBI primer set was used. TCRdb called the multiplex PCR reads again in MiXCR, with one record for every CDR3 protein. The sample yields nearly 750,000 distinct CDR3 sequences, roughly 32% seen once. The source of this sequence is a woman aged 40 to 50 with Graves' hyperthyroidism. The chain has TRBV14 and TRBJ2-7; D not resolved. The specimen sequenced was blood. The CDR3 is CASSTHTYEQYF. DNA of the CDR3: TGTGCCAGCAGCACCCATACCTACGAGCAGTACTTC.